One sample yielded the 29 T cell receptor beta chains listed below, sequenced in a study of technical replicates of blood from several donors. TCRdb keeps only in-frame clones here, not all; method: immunoSEQ multiplex PCR. The profile covers 68,000 or so clones, with about 90% appearing a single time and 0.38% taken by the ten largest. The sample comprised T cells isolated from PBMCs. These receptors originate from a human donor in good health.

The rearrangement uses TRBV5-4 and TRBJ2-1; D is unresolved. Germline lookup yields CDR1 SGHNT and CDR2 YYREEE (reference sequence). This CDR3 has 17 amino acids. Trimming left V 4 bases short and J 6 bases short, with 23 bases between. CDR3 loop: CASSPLVVLTAINEQFF. The CDR3 region has the DNA TGTGCCAGCAGCCCCTTAGTGGTCCTCACCGCTATCAATGAGCAGTTCTTC.

CDR3 in DNA: TGTGCCACCAGCCGATTGCAGTACGAGCAGTACTTC. The encoded protein is CATSRLQYEQYF. The J gene is TRBJ2-7, the V gene TRBV15, with D hard to call. The CDR3 covers 12 residues. Germline CDR1 LNHNV, CDR2 YYDKDF (reference sequence). V lost 5 bases and J lost 4, with 9 bases in between.

The chain has TRBV6-6 and TRBJ2-7; no definite D call. The V end lost 2 bases, the J end lost 3 bases, and 8 bases lay between the germline ends. Germline CDR1 MNHNY, CDR2 SVGAGI (reference sequence). This CDR3 is 13 amino acids long. CDR3 sequence: CASSYTTYYEQYF. The CDR3 DNA follows: TGTGCCAGCAGTTACACGACATACTACGAGCAGTACTTC.

For the CDR3, the DNA is TGCGCCAGCAGCTTGGCAGGACAGGGCTACGAGCAGTACTTC. Translation gives CASSLAGQGYEQYF. The chain combines TRBV5-1 with TRBJ2-7; 8 bases are shared with TRBD1. Germline CDR1 reads SGHRS; CDR2 reads YFSETQ. After removal of 0 bases from V and 3 bases from J, the junction contained 2 bases not matched to a gene. This CDR3 comprises 14 residues.

This chain connects TRBV10-3 to TRBJ2-7; D possibly corresponds to TRBD1 (6 bases). Germline lookup yields CDR1 ENHRY and CDR2 SYGVKD. V was clipped by 3 bases and J by 9 bases, with 21 bases between them. The length of the CDR3 is 15 residues. CDR3 region: CAISDVDHRDSMQYF. CDR3 in DNA: TGTGCCATCAGTGATGTGGATCACAGGGATTCGATGCAGTACTTC.

This chain uses TRBV5-1 with TRBJ1-2, with TRBD1 as a possible D gene (6 bases). Germline loops: CDR1 SGHRS, CDR2 YFSETQ. The CDR3 has 15 residues. V was clipped by 5 bases and J by 5 bases, with 19 bases between them. Written as DNA, the CDR3 is TGCGCCAGCAGTCCCTTAACAGGGCGAAAGTATGGCTACACCTTC. Translating it yields CASSPLTGRKYGYTF.

This clone was observed a single time. This chain links TRBV5-1 with TRBJ1-5; D might be TRBD1 (5 bases). V shed 7 bases and J shed 4 bases, with 15 bases lying between them. The germline V gene has CDR1 SGHRS and CDR2 YFSETQ. This CDR3 is built from 14 residues. Written as DNA, the CDR3 is TGCGCCAGCTCCCAGGGACTGCTGAATCAGCCCCAGCATTTT. As protein: CASSQGLLNQPQHF.

This chain uses TRBV7-2 with TRBJ2-7, with a tentative D call TRBD1 (6 bases). V dropped 5 bases and J dropped 6 bases, with 20 bases sitting between them. The germline gives CDR1 SGHTA, CDR2 FQGNSA. The length of the CDR3 is 15 residues. The CDR3: CASSVRRTDAAEQYF. In nucleotides, the CDR3 is TGTGCCAGCAGCGTCCGCAGGACAGACGCTGCCGAGCAGTACTTC.

This chain links TRBV5-5 with TRBJ1-3; 8 bases agree with TRBD1. Per the germline V gene, CDR1 is SGHKS and CDR2 is YYEKEE (reference sequence). The CDR3 has 15 residues. V shed 5 bases, J shed 1 base, and the junction held 5 bases outside the gene matches. Here the CDR3 reads CASSKTGVSGNTIYF. The CDR3 DNA sequence: TGTGCCAGCAGTAAGACAGGGGTATCTGGAAACACCATATATTTT.

This chain uses TRBV19 with TRBJ2-6; D ambiguous. The CDR3 is 15 residues long. Germline-derived CDR1 and CDR2 are LNHDA and SQIVND (reference sequence). V was clipped by 6 bases and J by 0 bases, with 9 bases between them. The CDR3 protein is CASSLQSSGANVLTF. DNA for the CDR3: TGTGCCAGTAGCCTACAGAGCTCTGGGGCCAACGTCCTGACTTTC.

The CDR3 nucleotides are TGTGCCAGCAGTTTCATCCTAGCGGGAGGGCCTTACGAGCAGTACTTC. This codes for CASSFILAGGPYEQYF. This chain connects TRBV27 to TRBJ2-7, with 12 nucleotides matching TRBD2. V dropped 3 bases and J dropped 4; count of bases not matched to a gene: 7. This CDR3 region has 16 residues. Germline CDR1 and CDR2: MNHEY and SMNVEV (reference sequence).

The CDR3 loop is CASRGHGTGVHEQYF. CDR3 in DNA: TGTGCCAGCAGGGGGCATGGGACAGGTGTCCACGAGCAGTACTTC. The V call is TRBV27, the J call TRBJ2-7, with 8 bases aligning to TRBD1. This CDR3 comprises 15 residues. The germline CDR1 and CDR2 sequences are MNHEY and SMNVEV (reference sequence). V was pared by 6 bases and J by 5 bases, with 12 bases of the junction left unmatched.

V usage is TRBV9 and J usage is TRBJ2-3; TRBD2 is a possible D gene (6 bases). Trimming left V 4 bases short and J 5 bases short, with 14 bases between. Germline CDR1 SGDLS, CDR2 YYNGEE. The CDR3 totals 14 residues. The CDR3 region is CASSPRAGGDTQYF. The CDR3 DNA reads as TGTGCCAGCAGCCCTCGAGCGGGCGGAGATACGCAGTATTTT. The full variable domain, with the rest looked up from reference TRBV9 and TRBJ2-3, is DSGVTQTPKHLITATGQRVTLRCSPRSGDLSVYWYQQSLDQGLQFLIQYYNGEERAKGNILERFSAQQFPDLHSELNLSSLELGDSALYFCASSPRAGGDTQYFGPGTRLTVL.

The chain couples TRBV21-1 to TRBJ1-3; the DNA was not compared with TRBD1, the D call given in the table. TRBV21-1 is a known pseudogene. This CDR3 is 17 amino acids long. CDR3 in DNA: TGTGCCAGCAGCAAAGCCATTCGACAAAGCTCTGGAAACACCATATATTTT. Protein: CASSKAIRQSSGNTIYF.

CDR3 DNA sequence: TGTGCCAGCAGCTTACTGACAGGGTCCAACGAGCAGTACTTC. Protein: CASSLLTGSNEQYF. The chain has TRBV5-4 and TRBJ2-7, with 7 bases that match TRBD1. V lost 2 bases to trimming and J lost 5 bases; unmatched junction nucleotides: 7. The CDR3 sequence is 14 residues long. The V gene's germline CDR1 is SGHNT and CDR2 YYREEE (reference sequence).

The rearrangement uses TRBV25-1 and TRBJ2-2; TRBD1 aligns across 12 bases. V trimming: 7 bases; J trimming: 8 bases; junction bases outside the gene matches: 8. The germline V gene encodes CDR1 MGHDK and CDR2 SYGVNS. CDR3 size: 15 residues. This chain's CDR3 is CASNPGQGAWGELFF. The CDR3 region has the DNA TGTGCCAGCAACCCGGGACAGGGGGCATGGGGGGAGCTGTTTTTT.

The gene calls are TRBV19 and TRBJ2-1; 7 bases match TRBD2. The CDR3 runs to 14 residues. V shed 5 bases, J shed 7 bases, and the junction held 8 bases outside the gene matches. Germline V gene data show CDR1 as LNHDA and CDR2 as SQIVND (reference sequence). Here the CDR3 reads CASSGRDLGNEQFF. DNA for the CDR3: TGTGCCAGTAGTGGGAGGGACTTAGGAAATGAGCAGTTCTTC.

The CDR3 bases are TGTGCCAGCGGGGCCGGAACTAGCGGGGGCTACGAGCAGTACTTC. The encoded protein is CASGAGTSGGYEQYF. The chain employs TRBV7-9 and TRBJ2-7; 11 bases agree with TRBD2. Germline V gives CDR1 SEHNR, CDR2 FQNEAQ (reference sequence). The CDR3 loop spans 15 amino acids. The junction had 9 bases not matched to a gene; V was cut back by 8 bases and J by 3 bases.

The gene calls are TRBV28 and TRBJ2-1; 10 bases match TRBD1. After removal of 3 bases from V and 9 bases from J, the junction contained 8 bases not matched to a gene. The CDR3 is made up of 15 amino acids. Germline lookup yields CDR1 MDHEN and CDR2 SYDVKM. The CDR3, as DNA: TGTGCCAGCAGTTTCCGTCCCGGGACAGGGGTTGAGCAGTTCTTC. Translating it yields CASSFRPGTGVEQFF.

This chain uses TRBV4-1 with TRBJ2-7, with D tentatively TRBD1 (5 bases). Per the germline V gene, CDR1 is MGHRA and CDR2 is YSYEKL. CDR3 length equals 14 residues. V was cut by 1 base and J by 2 bases, with 9 bases left in between. CDR3 nucleotide sequence: TGCGCCAGCAGCCAAGTCCAGGGAACCTACGAGCAGTACTTC. It encodes CASSQVQGTYEQYF.

This chain connects TRBV7-3 to TRBJ2-1, with D perhaps matching TRBD2 (6 bases). CDR3 size: 15 residues. Germline assignment: CDR1 SGHTA and CDR2 FQGTGA. Trimming removed 5 bases at V and 3 bases at J, with 14 bases between. The CDR3 reads CASSQRRGFYNEQFF. The CDR3 coding sequence is TGTGCCAGCAGCCAAAGGCGGGGATTCTACAATGAGCAGTTCTTC.

V and J are TRBV7-3 and TRBJ2-3; D possibly corresponds to TRBD1 (5 bases). The germline V and J ends were trimmed by 5 bases and 4 bases, with 22 bases remaining between them. Per the germline V gene, CDR1 is SGHTA and CDR2 is FQGTGA. The CDR3 spans 17 residues. Here the CDR3 DNA reads TGTGCCAGCAGCCTGCCTTTGCCAGGGAAAACAGCAGATACGCAGTATTTT. Encoded protein: CASSLPLPGKTADTQYF.

The chain couples TRBV5-4 to TRBJ2-2; TRBD1 might be the D (6 bases). This CDR3 comprises 15 residues. CDR1 SGHNT and CDR2 YYREEE come from the germline V gene (reference sequence). V was pared by 5 bases and J by 7 bases, with 18 bases between. This CDR3 is CASSPQGGSGGELFF. In nucleotides, the CDR3 is TGTGCCAGCAGTCCACAGGGTGGGTCGGGCGGGGAGCTGTTTTTT.

This clone was counted a single time. The rearrangement uses TRBV5-4 and TRBJ1-2; TRBD1 might be the D (6 bases). CDR3 length equals 17 residues. V lost 3 bases and J 4 bases, leaving 22 bases between the germline ends. Germline CDR1 SGHNT, CDR2 YYREEE (reference sequence). CDR3 coding DNA: TGTGCCAGCAGCTCCGGGACAACCCGCCTGACAAGCTATGGCTACACCTTC. This codes for CASSSGTTRLTSYGYTF.

On this clone itself: The sample carries other DNA sequences with the same CDR3. The chain links TRBV27 to TRBJ1-5, with D possibly TRBD1 on 5 matching bases. Germline V CDR1 and CDR2: MNHEY, SMNVEV (reference sequence). There are 14 residues in the CDR3. Deletions cut 2 bases from V and 4 bases from J, with 9 bases between. Here the CDR3 reads CASSLRDSNQPQHF. The CDR3 DNA reads TGTGCCAGCAGTTTACGTGACAGTAATCAGCCCCAGCATTTT.

V gene TRBV28 combines with J gene TRBJ2-7; the match to TRBD2 covers 8 bases. The CDR3 length is 16 residues. The germline CDR1 and CDR2 sequences are MDHEN and SYDVKM. J gave up 2 bases and V 5 bases, and 11 bases lay outside the gene matches. The CDR3 loop reads CASSPPPGGAAYEQYF. In DNA, the CDR3 is TGTGCCAGCAGTCCCCCCCCGGGGGGGGCCGCCTACGAGCAGTACTTC.

This clone was counted a single time. The CDR3 loop reads CASEPGQGISGVTEAFF. In nucleotides, the CDR3 is TGTGCCAGTGAACCGGGACAGGGGATTTCGGGAGTTACTGAAGCTTTCTTT. The chain has TRBV28 and TRBJ1-1, with 10 bases lining up with TRBD1. The trim removed 9 bases at V and 5 bases at J, leaving 18 bases unmatched. The CDR3 contains 17 residues. Germline-derived CDR1 and CDR2 are MDHEN and SYDVKM. The variable domain in full, with the rest retrieved from reference TRBV28 and TRBJ1-1, is DVKVTQSSRYLVKRTGEKVFLECVQDMDHENMFWYRQDPGLGLRLIYFSYDVKMKEKGDIPEGYSVSREKKERFSLILESASTNQTSMYLCASEPGQGISGVTEAFFGQGTRLTVV.

This clone turned up a few times. The rearrangement joins TRBV2 to TRBJ2-7; the D gene is possibly TRBD2 (6 bases). V dropped 7 bases and J dropped 1 base, with 20 bases sitting between them. The CDR3 loop spans 16 amino acids. The germline V gene encodes CDR1 SNHLY and CDR2 FYNNEI. CDR3 residues: CASITRGKGGSYEQYF. The CDR3 nucleotides read TGTGCCAGCATCACCCGGGGGAAGGGTGGATCCTACGAGCAGTACTTC.

This clone was picked up a small number of times. V usage is TRBV30 and J usage is TRBJ1-1; 9 nucleotides agree with TRBD1. The length of the CDR3 is 15 residues. Germline-derived CDR1 and CDR2 are GTSNPN and SVGIG (reference sequence). Trimming took 0 bases from V and 5 from J; bases not matched to a gene: 7. CDR3: CAWSVYRDRGTEAFF. As DNA, the CDR3 is TGTGCCTGGAGTGTTTATCGAGACAGGGGGACTGAAGCTTTCTTT.